This TCR beta chain was captured in a study of human T cells and chemical hapten exposure. For the study at large: Patients, chiefly female, had alopecia areata, totalis or universalis.

TCRdb reprocessed the RACE reads with MiXCR, giving one entry per CDR3 protein. The sample yields about 160,000 distinct CDR3 sequences, 25% to 35% seen once. The time point: patch test 3, about 24 weeks after DPC sensitization. Treatment in this sample: therapeutic diphenylcyclopropenone sensitization with weekly scalp DPC. Researchers sampled blood before each patch test went on. This CDR3 has 15 amino acids. From germline, CDR1 is SGHRS and CDR2 YFSETQ. The V gene end was trimmed by 4 bases and the J gene end by 2 bases; junction bases not matched to a gene: 8. This clonotype was counted at least ten times. Its antigen is still unknown. The study's findings and limits: After DPC sensitization, TCRs above 1 in 1000 frequency showed no change.

The material sequenced was whole blood, taken in connection with sensitization to the hapten diphenylcyclopropenone (DPC). The genes are TRBV5-1 and TRBJ2-7, with 8 bases identical to TRBD1. This sequence was found in a woman aged 18-29 years with alopecia areata. Some clones in this sample may be carry-over from other donors' samples. CDR3 region: CASSPRTGRTYEQYF. CDR3 DNA: TGCGCCAGCAGCCCCCGGACAGGGCGGACCTACGAGCAGTACTTC.